A single sample gave rise to the 5 T cell receptor beta chains below, sequenced in a study of early T cells in non-severe SARS-CoV-2 infection. TCRdb fed the 5' RACE reads into MiXCR, producing one record per CDR3 protein. Of 50,000 to 70,000 distinct CDR3 sequences listed, 10% are singletons. The sequencing input was whole blood. The source is an adult who was a healthcare worker with PCR-confirmed SARS-CoV-2 infection or an uninfected control (not recorded which).

The sample holds many counts of this clonotype. The chain joins TRBV7-3 to TRBJ2-7; TRBD2 is a possible D gene (6 bases). Germline loops: CDR1 SGHTA, CDR2 FQGTGA. The CDR3 contains 15 residues. Deletions cut 5 bases from V and 2 bases from J, with 16 bases between. The chain's CDR3 is CASSPDGTLTYEQYF. CDR3 coding DNA: TGTGCCAGCAGCCCGGACGGGACTCTAACCTACGAGCAGTACTTC. The variable domain in full, with the rest retrieved from reference TRBV7-3 and TRBJ2-7, is GAGVSQTPSNKVTEKGKYVELRCDPISGHTALYWYRQSLGQGPEFLIYFQGTGAADDSGLPNDRFFAVRPEGSVSTLKIQRTERGDSAVYLCASSPDGTLTYEQYFGPGTRLTVT.

This clonotype was detected ten times or more. For the CDR3, the DNA is TGTGCCAGCAGCTCTTGGACTAGCGGGAGAGGGTACAATGAGCAGTTCTTC. Translated, it gives CASSSWTSGRGYNEQFF. This sequence joins TRBV11-2 and TRBJ2-1; 13 nucleotides agree with TRBD2. Germline V lookup: CDR1 SGHAT, CDR2 FQNNGV. This CDR3 is 17 amino acids long. V lost 4 bases, J lost 4 bases, and 7 bases stayed unmatched.

In the case of this clonotype: This may arise from a read error, as a much more abundant clone is one base away. The gene calls are TRBV6-5 and TRBJ1-2; TRBD1 aligns across 7 bases. The CDR3 contains 12 residues. The germline CDR1 and CDR2 sequences are MNHEY and SVGAGI. CDR3: CASSQGGFGCTF. The CDR3 nucleotides read TGTGCCAGCAGTCAGGGGGGGTTTGGCTGCACCTTC.

This clonotype was seen repeatedly, ten times or more. The chain is built from TRBV20-1 and TRBJ1-1, with D maybe TRBD1 (5 bases). Trimming removed 4 bases at V and 1 base at J, with 10 bases between. This CDR3 has 13 residues. Germline V gene sequence: CDR1 DFQATT, CDR2 SNEGSKA (reference sequence). The CDR3 spells CSAILTANTEAFF. Here the CDR3 DNA reads TGCAGTGCTATCCTGACAGCGAACACTGAAGCTTTCTTT.

At least ten counts were recorded for this clonotype. The chain uses TRBV11-1 and TRBJ2-1; TRBD2 aligns across 11 bases. With V trimmed by 2 bases and J by 7 bases, 13 bases remained unmatched. Germline V gene sequence: CDR1 SGHAT, CDR2 FQDESV (reference sequence). The CDR3 totals 18 residues. CDR3 nucleotide sequence: TGTGCCAGCAGCTTATCCATACGGGGTGCTAGCGGGAGGAATGAGCAGTTCTTC. Translation: CASSLSIRGASGRNEQFF.